A selection of T cell receptor beta chains follows, all from one sample in a study of OX40 agonist ivuxolimab in advanced cancers. Only in-frame clones appear in the TCRdb table, and some are missing; sequencing was by immunoSEQ multiplex PCR. The sample holds tens of thousands of clones, more than 75% seen once. The sequences come from CD4+ or CD8+ T cells sorted from blood, collected in a trial of the OX40 agonist ivuxolimab. The receptors stem from an adult with an advanced solid tumor such as melanoma, head and neck, liver or kidney cancer. CDR3s include the opening cysteine and the closing phenylalanine or tryptophan. Fields, in order: V gene, clone size, D gene, J gene, CDR3 protein, CDR3 DNA. D genes are given only for firm matches. Expanded clones are given a class, and other clones once, few, many or no size at all.

V: TRBV2
size: -
D: -
J: TRBJ1-3
CDR3: CASNSPGPARGNTIYF
DNA: TGTGCCAGCAACTCTCCTGGACCAGCTCGGGGAAACACCATATATTTT

V: TRBV18
size: once
D: -
J: TRBJ2-7
CDR3: CASSPSGPPYEQYF
DNA: TGTGCCAGCTCACCGTCCGGGCCCCCCTACGAGCAGTACTTC

V: TRBV2
size: once
D: -
J: TRBJ2-2
CDR3: CASSVGTSTSGELFF
DNA: TGTGCCAGCAGTGTCGGGACATCTACGAGCGGGGAGCTGTTTTTT

V: TRBV10-2
size: -
D: TRBD2
J: TRBJ2-3
CDR3: CASSDPLGLAGGTDTQYF
DNA: TGCGCCAGCAGTGACCCTCTCGGACTAGCGGGGGGCACAGATACGCAGTATTTT

V: TRBV6-1
size: -
D: -
J: TRBJ1-6
CDR3: CASSDSGKGSNSPLHF
DNA: TGTGCCAGCAGTGATAGTGGGAAGGGCTCTAATTCACCCCTCCACTTT

V: TRBV5-1
size: -
D: TRBD1
J: TRBJ2-7
CDR3: CASSLGLQGGEQYF
DNA: TGCGCCAGCAGCTTGGGGCTACAGGGGGGTGAGCAGTACTTC

V: TRBV7-9
size: -
D: -
J: TRBJ2-2
CDR3: CASSLELRGINTGELFF
DNA: TGTGCCAGCAGCTTAGAACTCCGGGGGATTAACACCGGGGAGCTGTTTTTT

V: TRBV11-2
size: -
D: -
J: TRBJ1-4
CDR3: CASSSGTNEKLFF
DNA: TGTGCCAGCAGCTCCGGAACTAATGAAAAACTGTTTTTT

V: TRBV19
size: -
D: -
J: TRBJ1-1
CDR3: CASSITVNTEAFF
DNA: TGTGCCAGTAGTATCACAGTGAACACTGAAGCTTTCTTT

V: TRBV30
size: -
D: -
J: TRBJ2-7
CDR3: CAWGHSFYEQYF
DNA: TGTGCCTGGGGACATTCTTTCTACGAGCAGTACTTC

V: TRBV2
size: -
D: -
J: TRBJ2-1
CDR3: CASSFQGYNEQFF
DNA: TGTGCCAGCAGTTTTCAGGGGTACAATGAGCAGTTCTTC

V: TRBV6-5
size: once
D: TRBD2
J: TRBJ2-5
CDR3: CASKASGRETQYF
DNA: TGTGCCAGCAAGGCTAGCGGGAGAGAGACCCAGTACTTC

V: TRBV7-2
size: -
D: TRBD2
J: TRBJ2-1
CDR3: CASSPGGSGRAQFF
DNA: TGTGCCAGCAGCCCAGGGGGTAGCGGGAGGGCGCAGTTCTTC

V: TRBV18
size: -
D: -
J: TRBJ1-1
CDR3: CASSPEILNTEAFF
DNA: TGTGCCAGCTCACCAGAGATCCTGAACACTGAAGCTTTCTTT

V: TRBV20-1
size: -
D: -
J: TRBJ2-3
CDR3: CSALGLDTQYF
DNA: TGCAGTGCTTTGGGGCTGGATACGCAGTATTTT

V: TRBV7-2
size: few
D: -
J: TRBJ2-7
CDR3: CASSLRGTYEQYF
DNA: TGTGCCAGCAGCTTAAGGGGGACCTACGAGCAGTACTTC

V: TRBV2
size: -
D: -
J: TRBJ2-3
CDR3: CASSLFLTDTQYF
DNA: TGTGCCAGCAGTCTTTTTCTTACAGATACGCAGTATTTT

V: TRBV5-5
size: -
D: -
J: TRBJ1-3
CDR3: CASSLDLGGGSGNTIYF
DNA: TGTGCCAGCAGCTTGGATCTAGGTGGCGGCTCTGGAAACACCATATATTTT

V: TRBV4-1
size: -
D: -
J: TRBJ2-3
CDR3: CASTPQEHATTQYF
DNA: TGCGCCAGCACACCGCAGGAGCATGCTACTACGCAGTATTTT

V: TRBV5-1
size: -
D: TRBD1
J: TRBJ1-3
CDR3: CASSLWGPGQGNTIYF
DNA: TGCGCCAGCAGCTTGTGGGGCCCGGGACAGGGAAACACCATATATTTT

V: TRBV10-1
size: once
D: -
J: TRBJ1-1
CDR3: CASRAGDTEAFF
DNA: TGCGCCAGCCGGGCGGGTGACACTGAAGCTTTCTTT

V: TRBV29-1
size: -
D: -
J: TRBJ1-1
CDR3: CSAVIATEAFF
DNA: TGCAGCGCAGTTATAGCCACTGAAGCTTTCTTT

V: TRBV7-3
size: -
D: -
J: TRBJ2-6
CDR3: CASSLGTSGANVLTF
DNA: TGTGCCAGCAGCTTAGGGACATCTGGGGCCAACGTCCTGACTTTC

V: TRBV7-9
size: -
D: -
J: TRBJ2-7
CDR3: CASTSGDEQYF
DNA: TGTGCCAGCACCTCAGGAGACGAGCAGTACTTC

V: TRBV7-8
size: -
D: TRBD1
J: TRBJ1-2
CDR3: CASSLASGGYGYTF
DNA: TGTGCCAGCAGCTTAGCGTCAGGGGGCTATGGCTACACCTTC

V: TRBV14
size: once
D: -
J: TRBJ2-2
CDR3: CASSSTGNGELFF
DNA: TGTGCCAGCAGCTCTACGGGAAACGGGGAGCTGTTTTTT

V: TRBV19
size: -
D: -
J: TRBJ1-4
CDR3: CASSIGEINEKLFF
DNA: TGTGCCAGTAGTATTGGGGAAATCAATGAAAAACTGTTTTTT

V: TRBV18
size: -
D: -
J: TRBJ2-5
CDR3: CASSPRGALETQYF
DNA: TGTGCCAGCTCACCACGAGGGGCTTTGGAGACCCAGTACTTC

V: TRBV9
size: -
D: -
J: TRBJ2-7
CDR3: CASSVAPYGSSYEQYF
DNA: TGTGCCAGCAGCGTAGCCCCCTACGGGAGCTCCTACGAGCAGTACTTC

V: TRBV18
size: few
D: -
J: TRBJ2-7
CDR3: CASSPLGTISNEQYF
DNA: TGTGCCAGCTCACCTCTTGGAACGATCTCCAACGAGCAGTACTTC

V: TRBV7-2
size: few
D: -
J: TRBJ2-2
CDR3: CASIKDLLNTGELFF
DNA: TGTGCCAGCATAAAGGATCTCCTAAACACCGGGGAGCTGTTTTTT

V: TRBV4-2
size: -
D: -
J: TRBJ2-1
CDR3: CASSQLDSFLNEQFF
DNA: TGTGCCAGCAGCCAACTGGACTCCTTCCTCAATGAGCAGTTCTTC

V: TRBV5-6
size: -
D: -
J: TRBJ2-7
CDR3: CASSLVLGFEQYF
DNA: TGTGCCAGCAGCTTGGTATTGGGGTTCGAGCAGTACTTC

V: TRBV27
size: -
D: -
J: TRBJ2-5
CDR3: CASSLSTGRGGGGLQETQYF
DNA: TGTGCCAGCAGTTTATCGACCGGTCGGGGTGGCGGGGGCCTTCAAGAGACCCAGTACTTC

V: TRBV5-1
size: -
D: -
J: TRBJ1-4
CDR3: CASSLRATNEKLFF
DNA: TGCGCCAGCAGCCTCCGAGCAACTAATGAAAAACTGTTTTTT

V: TRBV5-1
size: -
D: TRBD1
J: TRBJ1-1
CDR3: CASSSGQGRRGNTEAFF
DNA: TGCGCCAGCAGCTCGGGACAGGGGAGGAGAGGAAACACTGAAGCTTTCTTT

V: TRBV2
size: -
D: -
J: TRBJ2-7
CDR3: CASREWHSYEQYF
DNA: TGTGCCAGCAGGGAATGGCACTCCTACGAGCAGTACTTC

V: TRBV7-8
size: -
D: -
J: TRBJ2-4
CDR3: CASSPGWLAKNIQYF
DNA: TGTGCCAGCAGCCCAGGATGGCTAGCCAAAAACATTCAGTACTTC

V: TRBV19
size: -
D: TRBD2
J: TRBJ2-3
CDR3: CASSSPLGKRGGSGQYF
DNA: TGTGCCAGTAGTAGCCCACTCGGCAAGCGGGGGGGCTCAGGGCAGTATTTT

V: TRBV5-1
size: -
D: -
J: TRBJ2-1
CDR3: CASSGGAIRNEQFF
DNA: TGCGCCAGCAGCGGGGGGGCTATCCGGAATGAGCAGTTCTTC

V: TRBV30
size: -
D: -
J: TRBJ1-3
CDR3: CAWSVNLVTIYF
DNA: TGTGCCTGGAGTGTAAACCTTGTCACCATATATTTT

V: TRBV27
size: -
D: TRBD2
J: TRBJ2-1
CDR3: CASSLRTSGRSTFEQFF
DNA: TGTGCCAGCAGTTTACGGACTAGCGGGCGATCCACCTTTGAGCAGTTCTTC

V: TRBV11-3
size: -
D: -
J: TRBJ1-1
CDR3: CASSSQGSTEAFF
DNA: TGTGCCAGCAGCTCCCAGGGGAGTACTGAAGCTTTCTTT

V: TRBV5-1
size: -
D: TRBD1
J: TRBJ2-7
CDR3: CASSSTGQGGHEQYF
DNA: TGCGCCAGCAGCTCAACGGGACAGGGGGGCCACGAGCAGTACTTC

V: TRBV19
size: -
D: -
J: TRBJ1-1
CDR3: CASSIAPGVNTEAFF
DNA: TGTGCCAGTAGTATCGCCCCAGGGGTGAACACTGAAGCTTTCTTT